A single sample gave rise to the 27 T cell receptor beta chains below, sequenced in a study of blood T cell repertoires in COVID-19. The method was immunoSEQ multiplex PCR; TCRdb's version includes in-frame clones alone and lacks a portion of them. The data contain about 140,000 clones, about 86% of them seen just once; the ten biggest clones take up 1.5%. The sequencing input was peripheral blood. The receptors here all came from a woman aged 55-69 years with acute or convalescent COVID-19.

In this sample, this clone turned up once. The genes are TRBV7-2 and TRBJ2-1; TRBD2 matches 9 bases. This CDR3 spans 16 amino acids. V trimming: 4 bases; J trimming: 4 bases; junction bases outside the gene matches: 8. Germline CDR1 is SGHTA and CDR2 is FQGNSA. The CDR3 loop is CASSSRPTSGYNEQFF. For the CDR3, the DNA is TGTGCCAGCAGCTCCCGGCCGACTAGCGGATACAATGAGCAGTTCTTC.

The rearrangement links TRBV6-5 to TRBJ1-1; 8 positions match TRBD1. Trimming removed 6 bases from V and 3 bases from J; junction bases left unmatched: 6. Germline V gene lookup returns CDR1 MNHEY and CDR2 SVGAGI. The CDR3 runs to 14 residues. The CDR3 region has the DNA TGTGCCAGCAGAGGGACAGGTGCGTACACTGAAGCTTTCTTT. Residues: CASRGTGAYTEAFF.

The chain carries TRBV9 and TRBJ1-2, with no clear D. Germline V gene data show CDR1 as SGDLS and CDR2 as YYNGEE. The CDR3 covers 12 residues. Trimming pared 6 bases from V and 5 bases from J, leaving 11 bases between. The chain's CDR3 is CASMGVTYGYTF. CDR3 nucleotide sequence: TGTGCCAGCATGGGAGTAACATATGGCTACACCTTC. The whole variable domain, filled in from reference TRBV9 and TRBJ1-2, reads DSGVTQTPKHLITATGQRVTLRCSPRSGDLSVYWYQQSLDQGLQFLIQYYNGEERAKGNILERFSAQQFPDLHSELNLSSLELGDSALYFCASMGVTYGYTFGSGTRLTVV.

A few counts support this clone. This chain uses TRBV2 with TRBJ1-2; 7 nucleotides match TRBD1. The J segment lost 6 bases and the V segment lost 5 bases, leaving 12 bases of the junction unmatched. CDR1 and CDR2 from the germline V gene are SNHLY and FYNNEI. This CDR3 contains 15 residues. CDR3 residues: CASSPTLGTANGYTF. The CDR3 DNA reads TGTGCCAGCAGTCCTACTTTGGGGACAGCGAATGGCTACACCTTC.

This rearrangement joins TRBV2 to TRBJ1-2, with 9 bases identical to TRBD1. The V segment lost 6 bases and the J segment 7 bases; nucleotides outside the gene matches: 9. CDR3 length: 14 amino acids. The germline gives CDR1 SNHLY, CDR2 FYNNEI. In nucleotides, the CDR3 is TGTGCCAGCAGGTTGGACAGGGGTACGGGTGGCTACACCTTC. Translation gives CASRLDRGTGGYTF.

The gene calls are TRBV4-2 and TRBJ2-1, with D tentatively TRBD2 (5 bases). This CDR3 is built from 15 residues. The V gene lost 3 bases and the J gene lost 2 bases, with 11 bases spanning the gap. Looked up from germline, CDR1 is LGHNA and CDR2 is YNFKEQ. The CDR3 DNA is TGTGCCAGCAGCCATTCGGACTTTACCTACAATGAGCAGTTCTTC. It encodes CASSHSDFTYNEQFF.

This clone turned up a few times. V gene TRBV11-2 combines with J gene TRBJ2-1; 11 nucleotides agree with TRBD1. CDR3 length: 15 residues. V shed 5 bases and J 6 bases; nucleotides not matched to a gene: 6. Germline values: CDR1 SGHAT, CDR2 FQNNGV. Here the CDR3 reads CASSRPGQGANEQFF. The CDR3 DNA follows: TGTGCCAGCAGCCGTCCTGGACAGGGGGCCAATGAGCAGTTCTTC.

The chain recombines TRBV28 with TRBJ1-1; D possibly corresponds to TRBD1 (6 bases). The CDR3 contains 15 residues. Germline values: CDR1 MDHEN, CDR2 SYDVKM. Trimming took off 4 bases at V and 1 base at J, with 13 bases between the two ends. CDR3: CASSYGPGENTEAFF. In nucleotides, the CDR3 is TGTGCCAGCAGTTATGGCCCAGGGGAGAACACTGAAGCTTTCTTT.

V is TRBV2 and J is TRBJ1-4, with a weak D call TRBD1 (6 bases). The germline gives CDR1 SNHLY, CDR2 FYNNEI. The CDR3 totals 13 residues. The V and J ends lost 6 bases and 8 bases respectively, with 13 bases between them. The CDR3 region has the DNA TGTGCCAGCAGGAAGGACAGTGAAGAAAAACTGTTTTTT. Its translation: CASRKDSEEKLFF.

This chain connects TRBV2 to TRBJ2-5; 8 bases are a match to TRBD2. The CDR3 loop spans 15 amino acids. Germline V gene data show CDR1 as SNHLY and CDR2 as FYNNEI. The V and J ends lost 6 bases and 5 bases, in that order; junction bases with no gene match: 11. As DNA, the CDR3 is TGTGCCAGCAGGGCCTCCGGGACTAGAGTGGAGACCCAGTACTTC. Amino acid sequence: CASRASGTRVETQYF.

The chain combines TRBV4-1 with TRBJ1-1; the match to TRBD1 covers 7 bases. Germline CDR1 reads MGHRA; CDR2 reads YSYEKL. The CDR3 contains 15 residues. Trimming took 1 base from V and 3 from J; bases not matched to a gene: 5. CDR3 protein: CASSQGQGPDTEAFF. The CDR3 DNA reads as TGCGCCAGCAGCCAAGGACAGGGCCCTGACACTGAAGCTTTCTTT.

Points on this clone: As the CDR3 is not closed by the conserved phenylalanine or tryptophan, this likely results from a read error. It is unclear where the CDR3 begins or ends on the DNA, so no DNA is shown, and the CDR3 is as TCRdb lists it. This rearrangement joins TRBV24-1 to TRBJ2-4; the table's D gene call, TRBD1, was not cross checked with the DNA. Germline V gives CDR1 KGHDR, CDR2 SFDVKD. Ends included, the CDR3 has 12 residues. CDR3 residues: CATSVLGQFVLL.

This clone was observed once. The chain is built from TRBV7-2 and TRBJ2-2; 7 nucleotides line up with TRBD1. In germline, CDR1 is SGHTA, CDR2 FQGNSA. Unmatched junction bases numbered 5, after V lost 5 bases and J lost 5 bases. The CDR3 extends over 14 amino acids. CDR3 in DNA: TGTGCCAGCAGCGGATTCAGGGGGACCGGGGAGCTGTTTTTT. This gives the protein CASSGFRGTGELFF.

The chain recombines TRBV18 with TRBJ1-2; 7 bases are a match to TRBD1. Germline CDR1 is KGHSH and CDR2 is LQKENI. V dropped 3 bases and J dropped 0; count of bases not matched to a gene: 10. The CDR3 extends over 17 amino acids. The CDR3 DNA is TGTGCCAGCTCACCCGGAACAGGGACAGATACTAACTATGGCTACACCTTC. This translates into CASSPGTGTDTNYGYTF.

The chain combines TRBV9 with TRBJ2-1, with 9 bases aligning to TRBD1. Germline V gives CDR1 SGDLS, CDR2 YYNGEE. Trimming removed 3 bases from V and 4 bases from J; junction bases left unmatched: 11. The CDR3 covers 17 residues. As DNA, the CDR3 is TGTGCCAGCAGCGGGCGTCCCGGGACAGGGAAATACAATGAGCAGTTCTTC. Residues: CASSGRPGTGKYNEQFF.

The chain combines TRBV18 with TRBJ1-4; possible D gene TRBD1, 5 bases. The germline gives CDR1 KGHSH, CDR2 LQKENI. The CDR3 is 16 residues long. With 3 bases removed from V and 3 bases from J, the gap between germline ends came to 14 bases. The CDR3 loop reads CASSPQEGSANEKLFF. The CDR3 nucleotides read TGTGCCAGCTCACCTCAGGAGGGGTCGGCTAATGAAAAACTGTTTTTT.

The genes are TRBV27 and TRBJ1-1, with a possible D match to TRBD1 (5 bases). V lost 3 bases and J lost 4, with 15 bases in between. From germline, CDR1 is MNHEY and CDR2 SMNVEV (reference sequence). CDR3 length: 15 residues. CDR3 sequence: CASSLAGGGGTEAFF. DNA of the CDR3: TGTGCCAGCAGTTTGGCCGGGGGAGGCGGCACTGAAGCTTTCTTT.

V and J are TRBV19 and TRBJ2-1; D is perhaps TRBD2 (5 bases). The V gene lost 1 base and the J gene lost 10 bases, with 11 bases spanning the gap. This CDR3 contains 13 residues. Germline CDR1 reads LNHDA; CDR2 reads SQIVND (reference sequence). The CDR3, as DNA: TGTGCCAGTAGTATAGGAGGGCAGAAGGAGCAGTTCTTC. Encoded protein: CASSIGGQKEQFF.

The rearrangement joins TRBV2 to TRBJ1-2, with TRBD1 identical over 7 bases. V lost 7 bases, J lost 1 base, and 12 bases stayed unmatched. The CDR3 consists of 16 residues. Germline V gene sequence: CDR1 SNHLY, CDR2 FYNNEI. CDR3 DNA sequence: TGTGCCAGCATTGGAGGCAGGGGGTTTTTTAACTATGGCTACACCTTC. Translating gives CASIGGRGFFNYGYTF.

The chain uses TRBV3-1 (or the pseudogene TRBV3-2) and TRBJ1-1; TRBD1 might be the D (6 bases). The CDR3 contains 16 residues. CDR1 is LGHDT, CDR2 YNNKEL, per germline (reference sequence). Trimming stripped 2 bases from V and 2 bases from J, with 15 bases between. The CDR3 spells CASSQSGQPLNTEAFF. DNA of the CDR3: TGTGCCAGCAGCCAATCTGGACAGCCCCTTAACACTGAAGCTTTCTTT.

CDR3 DNA sequence: TGTGCCAGCAGCCCGGCGGGGGGGCAGGGAAACACCATATATTTT. This encodes CASSPAGGQGNTIYF. V is TRBV7-3 and J is TRBJ1-3; TRBD1 is a possible D gene (6 bases). This CDR3 spans 15 amino acids. The V gene lost 5 bases and the J gene lost 4 bases, with 15 bases spanning the gap. The V gene's germline CDR1 is SGHTA and CDR2 FQGTGA.

This rearrangement joins TRBV18 to TRBJ1-1; 9 bases are a match to TRBD1. Per germline, CDR1 KGHSH and CDR2 LQKENI. Trimming removed 3 bases from V and 0 bases from J; junction bases left unmatched: 8. The CDR3 contains 17 residues. This CDR3 is CASSPSVQGAVNTEAFF. CDR3 nucleotides: TGTGCCAGCTCACCCTCGGTACAGGGGGCTGTGAACACTGAAGCTTTCTTT.

This chain joins TRBV14 and TRBJ2-7, with D tentatively TRBD1 (6 bases). Trimming cost V 5 bases and J 6 bases, with 11 bases left between them. The CDR3 spans 12 residues. Germline V gives CDR1 SGHDN, CDR2 FVKESK. The chain's CDR3 is CASSYRVFEQYF. The CDR3 DNA reads as TGTGCCAGCAGCTACAGGGTTTTCGAGCAGTACTTC.

This chain's CDR3 is CASRRQANTEAFF. Written as DNA, the CDR3 is TGTGCCAGCAGACGACAGGCGAACACTGAAGCTTTCTTT. This chain links TRBV12-3 or TRBV12-4 with TRBJ1-1; D is perhaps TRBD1 (6 bases). The CDR3 loop spans 13 amino acids. Trimming left V 6 bases short and J 1 base short, with 9 bases between.

The rearrangement joins TRBV6-6 to TRBJ1-5; 9 bases are shared with TRBD1. V gave up 3 bases and J gave up 5 bases; unmatched junction bases: 5. The CDR3 extends over 15 amino acids. The germline CDR1 and CDR2 sequences are MNHNY and SVGAGI (reference sequence). The CDR3 is CASSYGQGFDQPQHF. The CDR3 DNA sequence: TGTGCCAGCAGTTATGGACAGGGGTTCGATCAGCCCCAGCATTTT.

This sequence joins TRBV18 and TRBJ2-7, with TRBD1 matching over 8 bases. Germline CDR1 is KGHSH and CDR2 is LQKENI. This CDR3 is built from 14 residues. V gave up 8 bases and J gave up 6 bases; unmatched junction bases: 12. In DNA, the CDR3 is TGTGCCAGCCTAGCCGGGACAGGCGCCCCCGAGCAGTACTTC. It is translated as CASLAGTGAPEQYF.

The chain employs TRBV7-2 and TRBJ1-1; TRBD1 agrees at 8 bases. CDR1 is SGHTA and CDR2 is FQGNSA in the germline V gene. The V segment lost 3 bases and the J segment 4 bases; nucleotides outside the gene matches: 4. This CDR3 has 14 residues. The CDR3 bases are TGTGCCAGCAGCTTCTCCACAGGGGGCACTGAAGCTTTCTTT. Amino acids: CASSFSTGGTEAFF.